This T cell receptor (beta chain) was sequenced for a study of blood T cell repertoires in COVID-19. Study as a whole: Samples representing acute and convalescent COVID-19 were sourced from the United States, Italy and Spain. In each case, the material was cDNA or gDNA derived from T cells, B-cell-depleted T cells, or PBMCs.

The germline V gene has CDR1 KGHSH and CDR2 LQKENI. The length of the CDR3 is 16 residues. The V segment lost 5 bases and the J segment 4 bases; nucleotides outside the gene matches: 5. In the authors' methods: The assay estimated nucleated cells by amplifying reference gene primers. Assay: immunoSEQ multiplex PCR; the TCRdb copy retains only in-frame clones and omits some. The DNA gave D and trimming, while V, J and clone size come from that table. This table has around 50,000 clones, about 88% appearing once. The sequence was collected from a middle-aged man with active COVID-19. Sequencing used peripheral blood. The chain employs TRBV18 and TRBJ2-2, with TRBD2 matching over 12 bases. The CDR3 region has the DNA TGTGCCAGCTCATCCGCGACTAGCGGGAGCACCGGGGAGCTGTTTTTT. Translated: CASSSATSGSTGELFF.